This TCR beta chain originates from a study of T cell changes during pregnancy in multiple sclerosis (dated by TCRdb to about 2019). As for the study more broadly: Changes in the T cell repertoire over the course of pregnancy were examined in this study in women with multiple sclerosis.

Libraries were constructed by the immunoSEQ multiplex PCR assay. This immuneACCESS table, as held by TCRdb, lists in-frame sequences with V and J called but not all clones. Of the missing ones, under half trace to an unresolved V gene in checked studies; the others have no known cause. Present in this sample are about 59,000 clones, 92% of which were seen just once. The ten largest clones take up 2.5% to 3% of the sample. A word on this clone: Its antigen remains unidentified. No quality values exist for individual bases; no much larger clone is one base distant.

Here the sequenced sample was peripheral blood, taken in the third trimester of pregnancy. The source of this sequence is a female donor in good health, enrolled as a control in a pregnancy study.

In nucleotide form, the sequence is TGTGCCAGCAGCTTGGAGGGGTCAGGGGGCCGAAACACCATATATTTT. This translates into CASSLEGSGGRNTIYF. The rearrangement combines TRBV5-6 with TRBJ1-3, and TRBD1 aligns with 8 junction nucleotides. Ends trimmed: V by 0 bases, J by 5 bases; bases unmatched to a gene: 7. The CDR3 spans 16 residues, from the cysteine through the phenylalanine. Kept here is only the CDR3 DNA, which spans 48 bases and is read in frame from base 1. Sequences SGHDT (CDR1) and YYEEEE (CDR2) are obtained from the germline V gene.